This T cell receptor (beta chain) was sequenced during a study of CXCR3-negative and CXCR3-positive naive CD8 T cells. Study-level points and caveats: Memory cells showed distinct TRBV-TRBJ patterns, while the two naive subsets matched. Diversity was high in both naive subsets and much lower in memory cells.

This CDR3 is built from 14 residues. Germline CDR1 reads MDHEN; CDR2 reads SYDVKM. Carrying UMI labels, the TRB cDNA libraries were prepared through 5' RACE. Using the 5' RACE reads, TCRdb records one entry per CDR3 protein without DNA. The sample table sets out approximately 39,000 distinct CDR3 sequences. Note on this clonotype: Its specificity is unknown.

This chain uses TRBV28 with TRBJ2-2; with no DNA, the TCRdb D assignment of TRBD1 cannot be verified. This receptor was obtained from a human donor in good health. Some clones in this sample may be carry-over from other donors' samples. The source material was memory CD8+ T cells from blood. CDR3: CASHAPLGTGELFF. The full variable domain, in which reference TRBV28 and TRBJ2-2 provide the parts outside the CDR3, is DVKVTQSSRYLVKRTGEKVFLECVQDMDHENMFWYRQDPGLGLRLIYFSYDVKMKEKGDIPEGYSVSREKKERFSLILESASTNQTSMYLCASHAPLGTGELFFGEGSRLTVL.